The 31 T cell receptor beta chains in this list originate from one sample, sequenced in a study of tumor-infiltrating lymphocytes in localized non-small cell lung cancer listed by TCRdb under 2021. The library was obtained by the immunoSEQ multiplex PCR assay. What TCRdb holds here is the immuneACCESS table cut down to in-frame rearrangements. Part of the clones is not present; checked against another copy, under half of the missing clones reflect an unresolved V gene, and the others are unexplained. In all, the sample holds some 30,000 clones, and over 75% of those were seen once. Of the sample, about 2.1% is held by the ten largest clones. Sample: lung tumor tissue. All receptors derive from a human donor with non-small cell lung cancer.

The CDR3 DNA reads as TGTGCCAGCAGTGAATTCCAGGGGGATGACTATGGCTACACCTTC. Translated, it gives CASSEFQGDDYGYTF. The genes are TRBV6-1 and TRBJ1-2; 7 nucleotides line up with TRBD1. V was clipped by 2 bases and J by 3 bases; unmatched bases: 6. The CDR3 sequence is 15 residues long. Germline assignment: CDR1 MNHNS and CDR2 SASEGT.

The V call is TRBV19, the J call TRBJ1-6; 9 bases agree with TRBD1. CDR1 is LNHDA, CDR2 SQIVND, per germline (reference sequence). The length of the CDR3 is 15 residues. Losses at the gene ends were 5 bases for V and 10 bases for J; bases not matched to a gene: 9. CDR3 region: CASSVDRGSESPLHF. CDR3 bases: TGTGCCAGTAGTGTGGACAGGGGATCGGAGTCACCCCTCCACTTT.

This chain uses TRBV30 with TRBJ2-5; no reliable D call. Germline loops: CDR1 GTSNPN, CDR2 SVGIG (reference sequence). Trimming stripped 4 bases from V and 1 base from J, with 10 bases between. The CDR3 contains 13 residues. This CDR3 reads CAWIPMAQETQYF. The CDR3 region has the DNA TGTGCCTGGATACCTATGGCCCAAGAGACCCAGTACTTC.

CDR3 sequence: CASRAGTGVNSPLHF. The CDR3 DNA sequence: TGTGCCAGCAGAGCCGGGACAGGGGTAAATTCACCCCTCCACTTT. The J gene is TRBJ1-6, the V gene TRBV16; 10 nucleotides match TRBD1. The CDR3 spans 15 residues. CDR1 and CDR2 from the germline V gene are KGHSY and FQNENV. With V trimmed by 6 bases and J by 7 bases, 6 bases remained unmatched.

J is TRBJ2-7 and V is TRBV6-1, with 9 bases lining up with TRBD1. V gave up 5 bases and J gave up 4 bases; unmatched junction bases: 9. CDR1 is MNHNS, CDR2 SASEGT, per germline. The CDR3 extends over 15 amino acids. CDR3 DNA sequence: TGTGCCAGCAGTAAGGCCGGGACAGGGTCGTACGAGCAGTACTTC. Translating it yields CASSKAGTGSYEQYF.

The CDR3 DNA reads as TGTGCCAGCAGCCGTCCAGGAGCCAAAAACATTCAGTACTTC. Translated: CASSRPGAKNIQYF. This sequence joins TRBV13 and TRBJ2-4; D not certain. CDR3 length equals 14 residues. Germline CDR1 reads PRHDT; CDR2 reads FYEKMQ (reference sequence). The V gene lost 5 bases and the J gene lost 0 bases, with 8 bases spanning the gap. The full variable domain, rest sourced from reference TRBV13 and TRBJ2-4, is AAGVIQSPRHLIKEKRETATLKCYPIPRHDTVYWYQQGPGQDPQFLISFYEKMQSDKGSIPDRFSAQQFSDYHSELNMSSLELGDSALYFCASSRPGAKNIQYFGAGTRLSVL.

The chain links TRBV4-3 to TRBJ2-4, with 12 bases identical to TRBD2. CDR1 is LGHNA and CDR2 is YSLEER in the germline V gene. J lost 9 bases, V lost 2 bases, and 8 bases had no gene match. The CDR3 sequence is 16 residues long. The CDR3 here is CASSQNLAGGSSIQYF. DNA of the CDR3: TGCGCCAGCAGCCAAAATCTAGCGGGGGGGTCTAGCATTCAGTACTTC.

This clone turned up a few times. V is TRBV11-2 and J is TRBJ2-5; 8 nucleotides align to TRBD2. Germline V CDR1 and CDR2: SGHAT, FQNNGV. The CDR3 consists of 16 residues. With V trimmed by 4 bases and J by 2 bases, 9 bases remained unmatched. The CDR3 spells CASSSPVLAAQETQYF. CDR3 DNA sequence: TGTGCCAGCAGCTCACCAGTACTAGCGGCACAAGAGACCCAGTACTTC.

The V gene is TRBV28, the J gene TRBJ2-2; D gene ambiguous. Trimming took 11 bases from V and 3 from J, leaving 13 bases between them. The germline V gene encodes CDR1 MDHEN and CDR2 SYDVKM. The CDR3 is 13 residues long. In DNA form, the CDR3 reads TGTGCCCTCGGCCGACTGGACACCGGGGAGCTGTTTTTT. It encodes CALGRLDTGELFF.

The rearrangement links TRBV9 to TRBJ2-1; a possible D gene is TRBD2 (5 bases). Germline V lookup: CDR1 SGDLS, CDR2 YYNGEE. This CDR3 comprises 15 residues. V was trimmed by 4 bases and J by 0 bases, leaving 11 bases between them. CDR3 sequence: CASSSRGSSYNEQFF. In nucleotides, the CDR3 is TGTGCCAGCAGCTCGAGAGGGAGCTCCTACAATGAGCAGTTCTTC.

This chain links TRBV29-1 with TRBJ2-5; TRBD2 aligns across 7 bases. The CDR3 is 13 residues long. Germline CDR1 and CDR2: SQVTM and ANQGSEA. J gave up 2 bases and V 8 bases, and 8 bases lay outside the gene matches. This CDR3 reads CSTRGVVQETQYF. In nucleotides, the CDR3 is TGCAGCACCCGGGGGGTGGTACAAGAGACCCAGTACTTC.

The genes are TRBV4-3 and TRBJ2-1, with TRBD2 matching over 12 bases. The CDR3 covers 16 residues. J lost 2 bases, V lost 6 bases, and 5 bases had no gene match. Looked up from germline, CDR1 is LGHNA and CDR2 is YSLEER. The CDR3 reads CASSRRLAGAYNEQFF. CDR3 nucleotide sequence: TGCGCCAGCAGTAGGCGACTAGCGGGGGCCTACAATGAGCAGTTCTTC.

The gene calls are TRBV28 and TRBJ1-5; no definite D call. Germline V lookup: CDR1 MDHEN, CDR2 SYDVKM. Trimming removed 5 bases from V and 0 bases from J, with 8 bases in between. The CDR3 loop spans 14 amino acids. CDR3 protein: CASSPSLSNQPQHF. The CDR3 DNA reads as TGTGCCAGCAGTCCAAGCCTTAGCAATCAGCCCCAGCATTTT.

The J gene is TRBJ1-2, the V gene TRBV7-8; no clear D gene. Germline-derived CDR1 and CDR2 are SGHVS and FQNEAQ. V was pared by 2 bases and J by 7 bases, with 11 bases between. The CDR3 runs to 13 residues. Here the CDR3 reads CASSLNAYLGYTF. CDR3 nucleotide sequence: TGTGCCAGCAGCTTAAATGCTTATCTTGGCTACACCTTC.

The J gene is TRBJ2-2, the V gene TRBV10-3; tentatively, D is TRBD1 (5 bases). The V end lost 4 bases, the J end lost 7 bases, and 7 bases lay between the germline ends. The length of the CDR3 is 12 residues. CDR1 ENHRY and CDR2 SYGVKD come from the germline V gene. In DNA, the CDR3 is TGTGCCATCAGTGTTCAGGGCGGGGAGCTGTTTTTT. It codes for CAISVQGGELFF.

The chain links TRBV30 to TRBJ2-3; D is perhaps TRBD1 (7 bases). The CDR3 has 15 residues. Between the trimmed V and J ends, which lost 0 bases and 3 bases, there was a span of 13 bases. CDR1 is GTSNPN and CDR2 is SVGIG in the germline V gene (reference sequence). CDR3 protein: CAWSVGGGETDTQYF. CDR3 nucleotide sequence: TGTGCCTGGAGTGTAGGAGGGGGCGAAACAGATACGCAGTATTTT.

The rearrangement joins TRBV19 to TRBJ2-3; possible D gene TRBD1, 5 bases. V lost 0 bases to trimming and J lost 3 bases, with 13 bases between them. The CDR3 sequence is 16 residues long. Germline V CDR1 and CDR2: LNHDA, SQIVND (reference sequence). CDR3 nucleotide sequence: TGTGCCAGTAGTATAGATCCGAGAGCAGGGACAGATACGCAGTATTTT. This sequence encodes CASSIDPRAGTDTQYF.

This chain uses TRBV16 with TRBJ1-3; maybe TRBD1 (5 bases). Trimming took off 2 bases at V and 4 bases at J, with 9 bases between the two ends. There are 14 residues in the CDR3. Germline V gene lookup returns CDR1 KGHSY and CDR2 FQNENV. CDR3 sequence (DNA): TGTGCCAGCAGCCAACCAGGGAAAGGAAACACCATATATTTT. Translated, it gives CASSQPGKGNTIYF.

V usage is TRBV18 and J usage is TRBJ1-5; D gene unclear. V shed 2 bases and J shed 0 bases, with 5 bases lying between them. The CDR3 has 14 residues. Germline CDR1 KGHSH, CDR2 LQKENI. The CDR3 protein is CASSPTHSNQPQHF. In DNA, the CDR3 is TGTGCCAGCTCACCAACACATAGCAATCAGCCCCAGCATTTT.

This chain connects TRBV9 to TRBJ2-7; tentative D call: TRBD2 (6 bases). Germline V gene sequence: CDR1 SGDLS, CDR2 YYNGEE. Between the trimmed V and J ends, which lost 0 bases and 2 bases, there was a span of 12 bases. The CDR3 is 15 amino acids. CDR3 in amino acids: CASSVDGSGTYEQYF. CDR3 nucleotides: TGTGCCAGCAGCGTAGATGGTAGCGGCACCTACGAGCAGTACTTC.

This CDR3 is CASSFATPSPLHF. DNA for the CDR3: TGTGCCAGCAGCTTTGCCACCCCCTCACCCCTCCACTTT. The chain recombines TRBV5-4 with TRBJ1-6; no reliable D call. Looked up from germline, CDR1 is SGHNT and CDR2 is YYREEE (reference sequence). This CDR3 is built from 13 residues. V was pared by 2 bases and J by 10 bases, with 10 bases between.

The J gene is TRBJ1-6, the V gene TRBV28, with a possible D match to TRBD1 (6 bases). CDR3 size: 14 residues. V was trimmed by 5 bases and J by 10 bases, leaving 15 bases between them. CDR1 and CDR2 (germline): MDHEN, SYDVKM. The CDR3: CASSRGVLESPLHF. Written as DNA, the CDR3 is TGTGCCAGCAGTAGGGGGGTTCTGGAATCACCCCTCCACTTT. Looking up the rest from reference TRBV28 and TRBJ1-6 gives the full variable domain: DVKVTQSSRYLVKRTGEKVFLECVQDMDHENMFWYRQDPGLGLRLIYFSYDVKMKEKGDIPEGYSVSREKKERFSLILESASTNQTSMYLCASSRGVLESPLHFGNGTRLTVT.

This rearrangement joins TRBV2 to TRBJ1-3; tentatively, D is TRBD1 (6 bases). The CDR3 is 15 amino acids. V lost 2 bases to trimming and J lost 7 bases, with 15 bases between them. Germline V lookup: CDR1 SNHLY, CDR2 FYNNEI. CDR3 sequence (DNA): TGTGCCAGCAGTGAAAACAGGGAATCATGGAACACCATATATTTT. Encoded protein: CASSENRESWNTIYF.

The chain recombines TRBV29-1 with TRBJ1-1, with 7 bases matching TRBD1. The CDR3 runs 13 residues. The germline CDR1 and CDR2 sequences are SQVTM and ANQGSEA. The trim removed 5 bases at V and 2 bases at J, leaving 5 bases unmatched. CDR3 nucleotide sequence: TGCAGCGTTAACAGGGGACATAACACTGAAGCTTTCTTT. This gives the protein CSVNRGHNTEAFF.

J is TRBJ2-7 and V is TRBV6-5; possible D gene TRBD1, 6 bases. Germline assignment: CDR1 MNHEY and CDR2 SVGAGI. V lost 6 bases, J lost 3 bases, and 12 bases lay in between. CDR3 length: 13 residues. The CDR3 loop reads CASSRGHFYEQYF. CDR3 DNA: TGTGCCAGCAGCCGGGGACACTTCTACGAGCAGTACTTC.

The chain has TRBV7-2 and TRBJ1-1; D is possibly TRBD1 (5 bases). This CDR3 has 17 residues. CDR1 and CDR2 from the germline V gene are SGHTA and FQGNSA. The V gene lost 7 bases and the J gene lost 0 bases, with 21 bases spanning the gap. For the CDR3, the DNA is TGTGCCAGCACCCGAGGTGGGGCCACGTTCATGAACACTGAAGCTTTCTTT. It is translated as CASTRGGATFMNTEAFF.

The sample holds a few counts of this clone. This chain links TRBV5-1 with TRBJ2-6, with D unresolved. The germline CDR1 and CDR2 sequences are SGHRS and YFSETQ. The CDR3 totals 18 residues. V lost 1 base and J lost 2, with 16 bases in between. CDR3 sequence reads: CASSLSVVGTTGANVLTF. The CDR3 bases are TGCGCCAGCAGCTTGTCCGTTGTGGGAACGACTGGGGCCAACGTCCTGACTTTC.

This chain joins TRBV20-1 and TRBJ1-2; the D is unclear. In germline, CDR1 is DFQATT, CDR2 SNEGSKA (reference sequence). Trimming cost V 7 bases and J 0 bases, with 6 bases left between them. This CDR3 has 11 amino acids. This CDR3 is CSEGANYGYTF. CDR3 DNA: TGCAGTGAAGGAGCTAACTATGGCTACACCTTC.

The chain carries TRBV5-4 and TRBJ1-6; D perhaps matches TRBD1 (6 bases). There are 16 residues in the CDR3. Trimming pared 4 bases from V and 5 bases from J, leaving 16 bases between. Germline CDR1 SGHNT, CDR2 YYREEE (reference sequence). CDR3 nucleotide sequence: TGTGCCAGCAGCCCAGGGGTGGGGGCTAATAATTCACCCCTCCACTTT. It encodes CASSPGVGANNSPLHF.

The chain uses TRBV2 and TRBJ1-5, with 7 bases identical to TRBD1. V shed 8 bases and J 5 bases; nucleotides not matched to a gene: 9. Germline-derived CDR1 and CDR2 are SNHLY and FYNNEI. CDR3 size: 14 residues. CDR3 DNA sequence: TGTGCCAGCGAAAGAGGACAGGAAGATCAGCCCCAGCATTTT. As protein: CASERGQEDQPQHF.

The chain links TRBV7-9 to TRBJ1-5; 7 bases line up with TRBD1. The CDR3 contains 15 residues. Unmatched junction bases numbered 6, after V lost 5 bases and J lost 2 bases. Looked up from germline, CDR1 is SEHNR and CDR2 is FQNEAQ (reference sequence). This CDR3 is CASSPKGTGNQPQHF. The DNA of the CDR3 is TGTGCCAGCAGCCCTAAGGGGACAGGCAATCAGCCCCAGCATTTT.